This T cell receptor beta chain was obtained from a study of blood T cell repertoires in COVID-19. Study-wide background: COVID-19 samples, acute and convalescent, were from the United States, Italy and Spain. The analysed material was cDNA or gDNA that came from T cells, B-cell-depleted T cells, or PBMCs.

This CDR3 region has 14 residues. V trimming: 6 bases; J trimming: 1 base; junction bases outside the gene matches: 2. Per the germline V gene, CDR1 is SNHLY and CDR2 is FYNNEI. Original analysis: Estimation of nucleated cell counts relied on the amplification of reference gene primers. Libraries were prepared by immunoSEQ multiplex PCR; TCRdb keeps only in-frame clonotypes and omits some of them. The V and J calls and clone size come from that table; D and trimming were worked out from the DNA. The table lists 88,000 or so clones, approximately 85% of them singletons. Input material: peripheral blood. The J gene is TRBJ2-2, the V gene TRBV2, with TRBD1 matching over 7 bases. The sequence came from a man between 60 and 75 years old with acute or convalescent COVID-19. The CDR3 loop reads CASRGDRNTGELFF. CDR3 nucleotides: TGTGCCAGCAGGGGGGACAGGAACACCGGGGAGCTGTTTTTT.